This TCR beta chain stems from a study of shared clonotypes between healthy human individuals. Study overall: Researchers assigned three CD4 naive, three CD4 memory, two CD8 naive and one CD8 memory plate to each donor.

Donors had no recently reported acute infections or vaccinations and were HIV-negative. The CDR3 runs to 14 residues. The germline V gene has CDR1 SGHRS and CDR2 YFSETQ. Between the trimmed V and J ends, which lost 0 bases and 5 bases, there was a span of 11 bases. In this sample, this clone turned up once. What it binds is not known. The authors split each subset's genomic DNA evenly across several immunoSEQ plates. TCRdb keeps only in-frame clones here, not all; method: immunoSEQ multiplex PCR. The table shows roughly 86,000 clones, with 60% to 75% occurring only once. Findings of the study overall: At large depth, rarefaction still showed sorted-subset sequencing to be incomplete.

The specimen was memory CD8+ T cells sorted from blood. Subset meaning: CD45RO+ cells pooled with CCR7-negative TemRA cells. This receptor was identified in a man between 25 and 39 years old in good health. The chain combines TRBV5-1 with TRBJ1-1, with TRBD1 as a possible D gene (6 bases). The CDR3 sequence: CASSLGRGRTEAFF. Written as DNA, the CDR3 is TGCGCCAGCAGCTTGGGGAGGGGGAGGACTGAAGCTTTCTTT.